Given below is one T cell receptor beta chain in context. The record originates from a study of immune evolution from preneoplasia to lung adenocarcinoma. Study-wide context: HLA loss of heterozygosity: roughly 6.4% AIS, about 15% MIA, about 35% ADC, none AAH.

The CDR3 is made up of 11 amino acids. CDR1 and CDR2 (germline): LNHDA, SQIVND (reference sequence). Assay: immunoSEQ multiplex PCR; the TCRdb copy retains only in-frame clones and omits some. The sample has tens of thousands of clones, over 75% seen once. Sequencing was performed on FFPE invasive lung adenocarcinoma tissue. The receptor was isolated from a person aged 55-75 years with lung adenocarcinoma. V and J are TRBV19 and TRBJ1-1; no reliable D call. The CDR3 loop reads CVAERGSEAFF. CDR3 DNA: TGTGTCGCGGAACGAGGTAGTGAAGCTTTCTTT. Using reference TRBV19 and TRBJ1-1 for the parts outside the CDR3, the full variable domain is DGGITQSPKYLFRKEGQNVTLSCEQNLNHDAMYWYRQDPGQGLRLIYYSQIVNDFQKGDIAEGYSVSREKKESFPLTVTSAQKNPTAFYLCVAERGSEAFFGQGTRLTVV.